The entry below describes one TCR beta chain. It was from alopecia areata patients that lesional scalp punch biopsies and peripheral blood were collected. This entry comes from a study of CD8+ T cells in alopecia areata. Study in general: Administration of oral tofacitinib to treated patients was at 5 to 10 mg twice daily.

Germline V gene lookup returns CDR1 SGHRS and CDR2 YFSETQ. The junction had 4 bases not matched to a gene; V was cut back by 0 bases and J by 8 bases. The CDR3 loop spans 13 amino acids. Following extraction, RNA underwent reverse transcription to cDNA, which served as the sequencing template. Generated by immunoSEQ multiplex PCR, the TCRdb table keeps only in-frame clones and is missing some. Seen here are 130,000 to 150,000 clones, 87% observed once, and the top ten hold roughly 16%. This chain links TRBV5-1 with TRBJ1-1; 7 nucleotides line up with TRBD1. The receptor comes from a human donor with alopecia areata. This material consisted of CD8+ T cells sorted from blood, taken at week 0. The CDR3 is CASSLEGDSEAFF. The CDR3 nucleotides read TGCGCCAGCAGCTTGGAAGGGGACAGCGAAGCTTTCTTT.